A single sample gave rise to the 9 T cell receptor beta chains below, sequenced in a study of T cell responses to AZD1222 COVID-19 vaccine. Sequenced by immunoSEQ multiplex PCR; TCRdb stores in-frame clones only, minus some. The profile covers 95,000 to 130,000 clones, with roughly nine tenths appearing a single time and roughly 1.5% taken by the ten largest. The sequences come from peripheral blood, collected 28 days after the second AZD1222 dose. The origin of the receptors is an adult who received the AZD1222 COVID-19 vaccine.

The chain joins TRBV9 to TRBJ2-2; D may be TRBD1 (6 bases). V was shortened by 2 bases and J by 1 base, with 12 bases between the two germline ends. The CDR3 is made up of 16 amino acids. Germline loops: CDR1 SGDLS, CDR2 YYNGEE. This chain's CDR3 is CASSVPGHLNTGELFF. In DNA, the CDR3 is TGTGCCAGCAGCGTCCCGGGACACTTGAACACCGGGGAGCTGTTTTTT.

The CDR3 nucleotides read TGTGCCAGCAGCCCCGGGACAGCCTCTGGAAACACCATATATTTT. This translates into CASSPGTASGNTIYF. V usage is TRBV7-8 and J usage is TRBJ1-3, with 7 bases lining up with TRBD1. Germline-derived CDR1 and CDR2 are SGHVS and FQNEAQ. The CDR3 totals 15 residues. The junction had 4 bases not matched to a gene; V was cut back by 5 bases and J by 0 bases. The variable domain in full, completed from reference TRBV7-8 and TRBJ1-3, reads GAGVSQSPRYKVAKRGQDVALRCDPISGHVSLFWYQQALGQGPEFLTYFQNEAQLDKSGLPSDRFFAERPEGSVSTLKIQRTQQEDSAVYLCASSPGTASGNTIYFGEGSWLTVV.

CDR3 loop: CASSEYPLDVTEAFF. In DNA, the CDR3 is TGTGCCAGCAGTGAATACCCGTTAGACGTCACTGAAGCTTTCTTT. The V gene is TRBV2, the J gene TRBJ1-1; D gene uncertain. Germline CDR1 and CDR2: SNHLY and FYNNEI. Trimming took off 2 bases at V and 4 bases at J, with 14 bases between the two ends. CDR3 length equals 15 residues.

The table lists this clone with a count of one. This chain connects TRBV5-1 to TRBJ2-4; 10 bases agree with TRBD1. Germline lookup yields CDR1 SGHRS and CDR2 YFSETQ. J gave up 1 base and V 2 bases, and 6 bases lay outside the gene matches. This CDR3 contains 17 residues. CDR3 DNA: TGCGCCAGCAGCTTCGGGACAGGGGAGTTTGCCAAAAACATTCAGTACTTC. It specifies CASSFGTGEFAKNIQYF.

The rearrangement joins TRBV12-3 or TRBV12-4 to TRBJ2-1; no definite D call. The length of the CDR3 is 10 residues. V shed 8 bases and J shed 4 bases, with 3 bases lying between them. In DNA form, the CDR3 reads TGTGCCAGCGGATACAATGAGCAGTTCTTC. Amino acids: CASGYNEQFF.

The chain couples TRBV2 to TRBJ2-1; 10 nucleotides align to TRBD2. Germline CDR1 and CDR2: SNHLY and FYNNEI. With V trimmed by 8 bases and J by 5 bases, 6 bases remained unmatched. There are 14 residues in the CDR3. The CDR3 reads CASVLAGKDNEQFF. The DNA of the CDR3 is TGTGCCAGCGTACTAGCGGGGAAGGACAATGAGCAGTTCTTC.

This chain links TRBV7-9 with TRBJ2-3, with 10 bases identical to TRBD2. The CDR3 contains 17 residues. The germline V gene has CDR1 SEHNR and CDR2 FQNEAQ (reference sequence). Trimming removed 5 bases from V and 3 bases from J; junction bases left unmatched: 11. CDR3 DNA sequence: TGTGCCAGCAGCCCGGGAAGAGCGGGAGGGCCGACAGATACGCAGTATTTT. Encoded protein: CASSPGRAGGPTDTQYF.

The J gene is TRBJ2-5, the V gene TRBV24-1; no firm D call. The germline gives CDR1 KGHDR, CDR2 SFDVKD. V lost 1 base to trimming and J lost 2 bases, with 10 bases between them. The CDR3 covers 15 residues. DNA for the CDR3: TGTGCCACCAGTGATTTCAGTTCAAGGCAAGAGACCCAGTACTTC. It specifies CATSDFSSRQETQYF.

The rearrangement links TRBV4-1 to TRBJ2-1, with TRBD2 matching 14 bases. The CDR3 consists of 22 residues. V gave up 3 bases and J gave up 4 bases; unmatched junction bases: 20. CDR1 and CDR2 from the germline V gene are MGHRA and YSYEKL. The CDR3 coding sequence is TGCGCCAGCAGCCACCTCGGGACTAGCGGGGGAAGATTTACAACGGTATACAATGAGCAGTTCTTC. This gives the protein CASSHLGTSGGRFTTVYNEQFF.